Sequencing of this T cell receptor (beta chain) was carried out in a study of cytomegalovirus exposure and HLA in healthy donors. The repertoire was sequenced with immunoSEQ multiplex PCR; TCRdb's copy has only in-frame clones and lacks some. The sample shows fewer than 250,000 clones, more than 75% of them seen only once. General observations from the study: The listing of about 150 TCR beta chains classed them as cytomegalovirus-associated. Many donors shared some public TCRs, even though most TCR sequences were rare. Subsequent analysis revealed that first-cohort TCR clusters tended to co-occur in the 130 or so validation repertoires. Reports credit the classifier with highly specific, highly sensitive diagnosis of cytomegalovirus status.

With respect to this clone: The antigen is not known.

V gave up 3 bases and J gave up 4 bases; unmatched junction bases: 6. The CDR3 length is 15 residues. CDR1 and CDR2 from the germline V gene are LNHDA and SQIVND (reference sequence). This chain connects TRBV19 to TRBJ1-2, with 9 positions matching TRBD1. The sample consisted of PBMCs. This TCR was sampled from a young man in good health and CMV-seronegative. Written as DNA, the CDR3 is TGTGCCAGTAGTATCTGGGGACAGGGTGGCTATGGCTACACCTTC. This codes for CASSIWGQGGYGYTF.